This T cell receptor (beta chain) was retrieved from a study of blood T cell repertoires in COVID-19. Study-wide background: Sources were T cells, B-cell-depleted T cells, or PBMCs; the material itself was cDNA or gDNA.

As processed by the authors: Estimation of nucleated cell counts relied on the amplification of reference gene primers. Assay: immunoSEQ multiplex PCR; the TCRdb copy retains only in-frame clones and omits some. V, J and clone size were drawn from that table, and D and trimming were deduced from the DNA. The sample carries about 140,000 clones, roughly 90% recorded once. V lost 5 bases, J lost 4 bases, and 7 bases stayed unmatched. This CDR3 comprises 15 residues. CDR1 KGHSH and CDR2 LQKENI come from the germline V gene. The gene calls are TRBV18 and TRBJ2-5, with 10 bases matching TRBD1. The source of this sequence is a man between 65 and 79 years old with acute or convalescent COVID-19. The specimen sequenced was peripheral blood. This chain's CDR3 is CASSSGTGVGETQYF. The CDR3 bases are TGTGCCAGCTCATCCGGGACAGGGGTTGGAGAGACCCAGTACTTC.